The sample holds a few counts of the clone carrying this T cell receptor (beta chain). Antigen unknown. The data derive from a study of metastatic and nonmetastatic thyroid tumors. On the study more broadly: Across blood and tumor or nodule tissue, repertoires from malignant and benign thyroid patients were compared with one another. Study-wide results and limits: Patients with malignant thyroid tumors reportedly had significantly higher TCR beta diversity than those with benign nodules, in blood and tumor.

Per the authors' pipeline: CDR3 was compared across clinicopathological groups, and the resulting differences were used to build a distant-metastasis classifier for papillary thyroid cancer. MiXCR reprocessed the PCR reads for TCRdb. TCRdb's processing, not the authors' own work, is the source of the V and J calls. The sample yields tens of thousands of clones, roughly a quarter seen once. Germline CDR1 and CDR2: MNHNS and SASEGT. The CDR3 is 14 residues long. V was clipped by 4 bases and J by 2 bases; unmatched bases: 3. Thyroid surgery was preceded by no treatment in any patient. Specimen: tumor tissue. The TCR comes from a female donor with papillary thyroid cancer or a benign thyroid nodule (not recorded which). Some clones in this sample may be carry-over from other donors' samples. This chain uses TRBV6-1 with TRBJ2-5; 8 bases map to TRBD1. CDR3 amino acids: CASSGQGRQETQYF. CDR3 nucleotides: TGTGCCAGCAGTGGACAGGGGCGTCAAGAGACCCAGTACTTC.